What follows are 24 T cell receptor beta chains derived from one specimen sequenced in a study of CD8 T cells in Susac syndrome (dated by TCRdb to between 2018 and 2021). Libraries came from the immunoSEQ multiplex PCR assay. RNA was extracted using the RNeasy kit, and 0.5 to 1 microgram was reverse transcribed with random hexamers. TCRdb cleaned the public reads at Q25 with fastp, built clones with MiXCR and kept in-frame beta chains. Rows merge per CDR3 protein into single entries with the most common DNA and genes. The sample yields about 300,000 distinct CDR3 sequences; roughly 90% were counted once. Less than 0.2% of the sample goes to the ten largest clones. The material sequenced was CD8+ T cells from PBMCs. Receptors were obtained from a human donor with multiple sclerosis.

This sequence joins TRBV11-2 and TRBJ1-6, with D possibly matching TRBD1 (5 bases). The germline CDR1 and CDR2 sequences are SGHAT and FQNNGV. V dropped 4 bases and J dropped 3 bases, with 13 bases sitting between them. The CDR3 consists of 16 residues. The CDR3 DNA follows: TGTGCCAGCAGCTCGCAGGACATGGACTATAATTCACCCCTCCACTTT. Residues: CASSSQDMDYNSPLHF. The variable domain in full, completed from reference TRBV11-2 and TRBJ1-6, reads EAGVAQSPRYKIIEKRQSVAFWCNPISGHATLYWYQQILGQGPKLLIQFQNNGVVDDSQLPKDRFSAERLKGVDSTLKIQPAKLEDSAVYLCASSSQDMDYNSPLHFGNGTRLTVT.

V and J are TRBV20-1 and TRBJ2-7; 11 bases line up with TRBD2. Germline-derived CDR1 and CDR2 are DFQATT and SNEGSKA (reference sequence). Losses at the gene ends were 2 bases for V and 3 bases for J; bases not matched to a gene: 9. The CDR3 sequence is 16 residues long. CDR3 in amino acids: CSARTIAGGPFYEQYF. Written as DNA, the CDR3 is TGCAGTGCTAGAACTATAGCGGGAGGGCCTTTCTACGAGCAGTACTTC.

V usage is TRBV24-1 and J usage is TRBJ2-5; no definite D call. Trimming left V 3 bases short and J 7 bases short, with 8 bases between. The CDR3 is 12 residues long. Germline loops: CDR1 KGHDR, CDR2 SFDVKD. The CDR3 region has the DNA TGTGCCACCAGTGATCAGTTAGGGACCCAGTACTTC. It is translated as CATSDQLGTQYF.

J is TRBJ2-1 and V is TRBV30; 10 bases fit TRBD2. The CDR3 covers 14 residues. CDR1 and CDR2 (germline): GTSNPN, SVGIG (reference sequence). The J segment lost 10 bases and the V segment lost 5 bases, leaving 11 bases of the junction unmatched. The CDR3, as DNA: TGTGCCTGGCAAAGCGGGGGGGGTTATTGGGAGCAGTTCTTC. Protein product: CAWQSGGGYWEQFF.

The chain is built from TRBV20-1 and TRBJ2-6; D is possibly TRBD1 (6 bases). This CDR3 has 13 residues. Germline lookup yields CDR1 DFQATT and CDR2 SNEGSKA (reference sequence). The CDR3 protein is CGQLAAGANVLTF. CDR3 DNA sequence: TGCGGACAGCTCGCGGCTGGGGCCAACGTCCTGACTTTC.

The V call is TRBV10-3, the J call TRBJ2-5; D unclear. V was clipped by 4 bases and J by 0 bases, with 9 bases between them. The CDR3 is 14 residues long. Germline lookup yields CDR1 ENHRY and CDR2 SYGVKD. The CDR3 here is CAISGQGYQETQYF. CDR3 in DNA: TGTGCCATCAGTGGACAAGGGTACCAAGAGACCCAGTACTTC.

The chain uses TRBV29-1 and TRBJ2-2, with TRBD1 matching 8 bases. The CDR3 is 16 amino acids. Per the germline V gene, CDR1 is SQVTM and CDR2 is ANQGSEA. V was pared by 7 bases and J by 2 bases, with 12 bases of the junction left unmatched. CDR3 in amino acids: CSATGGDRINTGELFF. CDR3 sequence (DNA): TGCAGCGCCACCGGAGGGGACAGGATCAACACCGGGGAGCTGTTTTTT.

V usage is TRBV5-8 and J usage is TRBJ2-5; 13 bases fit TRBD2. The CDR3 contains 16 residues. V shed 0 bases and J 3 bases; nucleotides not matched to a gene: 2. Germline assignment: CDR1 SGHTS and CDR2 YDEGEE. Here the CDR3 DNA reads TGTGCCAGCAGCTTGGCTGGGACTAGCGGGGAAGAGACCCAGTACTTC. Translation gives CASSLAGTSGEETQYF. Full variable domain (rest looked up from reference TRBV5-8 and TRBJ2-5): EAGVTQSPTHLIKTRGQQATLRCSPISGHTSVYWYQQALGLGLQFLLWYDEGEERNRGNFPPRFSGRQFPNYSSELNVNALELEDSALYLCASSLAGTSGEETQYFGPGTRLLVL.

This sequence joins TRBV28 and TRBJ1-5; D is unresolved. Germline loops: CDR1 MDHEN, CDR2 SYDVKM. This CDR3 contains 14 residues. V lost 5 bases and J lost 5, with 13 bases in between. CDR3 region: CASSRLRSDQPQHF. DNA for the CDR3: TGTGCCAGCAGTAGACTCAGGTCGGATCAGCCCCAGCATTTT.

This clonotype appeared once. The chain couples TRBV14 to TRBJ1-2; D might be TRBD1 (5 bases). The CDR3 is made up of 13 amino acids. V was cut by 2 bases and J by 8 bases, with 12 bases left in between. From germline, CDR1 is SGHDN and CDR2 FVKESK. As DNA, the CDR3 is TGTGCCAGCAGCCAATCCGGGACCGGGGGCTACACCTTC. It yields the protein CASSQSGTGGYTF.

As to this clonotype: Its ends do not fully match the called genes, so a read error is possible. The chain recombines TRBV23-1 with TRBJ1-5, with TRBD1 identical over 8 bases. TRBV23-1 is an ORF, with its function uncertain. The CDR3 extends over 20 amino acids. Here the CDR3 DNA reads TGCGCCAGCAGTAATTCCTCAGGGGGCCGAGAACTTTATAGCAATCAGCCCCAGCAATTT. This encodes CASSNSSGGRELYSNQPQQF.

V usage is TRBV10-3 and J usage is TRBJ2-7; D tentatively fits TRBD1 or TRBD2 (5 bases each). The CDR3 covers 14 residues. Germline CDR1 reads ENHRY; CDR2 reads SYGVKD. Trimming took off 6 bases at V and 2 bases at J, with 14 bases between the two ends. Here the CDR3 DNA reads TGTGCCATCAGGGACCGGGACGGGGCCTACGAGCAGTACTTC. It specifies CAIRDRDGAYEQYF.

The DNA of the CDR3 is TGTGCCAGCAGCTTTAACAGGGAAACAGATACGCAGTATTTT. Translating gives CASSFNRETDTQYF. The chain has TRBV13 and TRBJ2-3, with D possibly matching TRBD1 (6 bases). The CDR3 is made up of 14 amino acids. The germline V and J ends were trimmed by 3 bases and 3 bases, with 10 bases remaining between them. CDR1 is PRHDT, CDR2 FYEKMQ, per germline (reference sequence). Drawing the rest from reference TRBV13 and TRBJ2-3, the complete variable domain is AAGVIQSPRHLIKEKRETATLKCYPIPRHDTVYWYQQGPGQDPQFLISFYEKMQSDKGSIPDRFSAQQFSDYHSELNMSSLELGDSALYFCASSFNRETDTQYFGPGTRLTVL.

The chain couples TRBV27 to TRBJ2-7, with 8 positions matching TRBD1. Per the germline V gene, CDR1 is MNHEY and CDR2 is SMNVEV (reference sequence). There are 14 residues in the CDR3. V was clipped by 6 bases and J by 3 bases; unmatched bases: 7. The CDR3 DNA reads TGTGCCAGCAGCGACAGGGGTTTGGGCTACGAGCAGTACTTC. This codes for CASSDRGLGYEQYF.

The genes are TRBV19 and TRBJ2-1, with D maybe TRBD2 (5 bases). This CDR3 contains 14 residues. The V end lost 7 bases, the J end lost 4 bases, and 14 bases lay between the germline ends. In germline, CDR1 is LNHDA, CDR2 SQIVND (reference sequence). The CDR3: CASTLRWEYNEQFF. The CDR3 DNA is TGTGCCAGTACTCTAAGGTGGGAGTACAATGAGCAGTTCTTC.

DNA for the CDR3: TGTGCCAGCAGTTTAGTCCGGGGGCTCCGGACTACAGTCATGGATACGCAGTATTTT. Amino acid sequence: CASSLVRGLRTTVMDTQYF. This sequence joins TRBV28 and TRBJ2-3; possibly TRBD1 or TRBD2 for D (6 bases each). The ends were cut back, 2 bases at V and 6 bases at J, with 27 bases in the middle. CDR3 length: 19 residues. Germline CDR1 MDHEN, CDR2 SYDVKM.

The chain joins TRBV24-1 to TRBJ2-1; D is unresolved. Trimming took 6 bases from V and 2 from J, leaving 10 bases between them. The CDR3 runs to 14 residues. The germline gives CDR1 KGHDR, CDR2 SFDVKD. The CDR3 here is CATSNYEAYNEQFF. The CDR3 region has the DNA TGTGCCACCAGTAACTATGAGGCCTACAATGAGCAGTTCTTC.

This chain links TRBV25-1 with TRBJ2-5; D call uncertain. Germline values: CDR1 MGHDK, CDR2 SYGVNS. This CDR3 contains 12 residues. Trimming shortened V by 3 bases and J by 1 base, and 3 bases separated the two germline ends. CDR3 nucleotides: TGTGCCAGCAGTGACAGCCAAGAGACCCAGTACTTC. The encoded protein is CASSDSQETQYF.

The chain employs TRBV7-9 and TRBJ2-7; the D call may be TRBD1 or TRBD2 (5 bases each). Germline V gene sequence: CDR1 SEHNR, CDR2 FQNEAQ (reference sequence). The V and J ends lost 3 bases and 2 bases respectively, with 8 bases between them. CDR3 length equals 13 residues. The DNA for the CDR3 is TGTGCCAGCAGCTTCAAGGGACCCTACGAGCAGTACTTC. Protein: CASSFKGPYEQYF.

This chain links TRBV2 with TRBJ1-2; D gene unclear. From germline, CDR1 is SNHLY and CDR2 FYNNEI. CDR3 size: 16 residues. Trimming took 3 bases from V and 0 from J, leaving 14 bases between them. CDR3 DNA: TGTGCCAGCAGTGACCCGGAACAAACCACTAACTATGGCTACACCTTC. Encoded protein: CASSDPEQTTNYGYTF.

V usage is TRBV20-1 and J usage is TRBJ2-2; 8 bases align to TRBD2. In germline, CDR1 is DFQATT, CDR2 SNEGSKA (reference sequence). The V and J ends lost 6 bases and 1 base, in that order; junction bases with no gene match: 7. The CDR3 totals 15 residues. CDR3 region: CSAHPLAGNTGELFF. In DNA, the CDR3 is TGCAGTGCCCATCCCCTAGCGGGGAACACCGGGGAGCTGTTTTTT.

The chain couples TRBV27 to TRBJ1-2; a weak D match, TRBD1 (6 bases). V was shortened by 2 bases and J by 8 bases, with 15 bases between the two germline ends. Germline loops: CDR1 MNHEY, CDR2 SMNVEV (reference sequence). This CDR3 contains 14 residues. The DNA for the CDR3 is TGTGCCAGCAGTTTAGTGGGGGCGCAGAACGGCTACACCTTC. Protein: CASSLVGAQNGYTF.

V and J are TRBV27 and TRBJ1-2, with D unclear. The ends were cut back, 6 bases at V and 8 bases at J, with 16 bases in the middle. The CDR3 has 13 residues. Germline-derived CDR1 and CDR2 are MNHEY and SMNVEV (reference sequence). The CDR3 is CASSPLFSFGYTF. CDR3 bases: TGTGCCAGCAGCCCCCTTTTTAGTTTCGGCTACACCTTC.

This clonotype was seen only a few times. This chain's CDR3 is CASSPIPLPNEQFF. CDR3 bases: TGTGCCAGCAGCCCGATCCCCCTACCAAATGAGCAGTTCTTC. This chain uses TRBV7-9 with TRBJ2-1; D remains ambiguous. Between the trimmed V and J ends, which lost 5 bases and 7 bases, there was a span of 15 bases. Germline lookup yields CDR1 SEHNR and CDR2 FQNEAQ (reference sequence). The CDR3 extends over 14 amino acids.